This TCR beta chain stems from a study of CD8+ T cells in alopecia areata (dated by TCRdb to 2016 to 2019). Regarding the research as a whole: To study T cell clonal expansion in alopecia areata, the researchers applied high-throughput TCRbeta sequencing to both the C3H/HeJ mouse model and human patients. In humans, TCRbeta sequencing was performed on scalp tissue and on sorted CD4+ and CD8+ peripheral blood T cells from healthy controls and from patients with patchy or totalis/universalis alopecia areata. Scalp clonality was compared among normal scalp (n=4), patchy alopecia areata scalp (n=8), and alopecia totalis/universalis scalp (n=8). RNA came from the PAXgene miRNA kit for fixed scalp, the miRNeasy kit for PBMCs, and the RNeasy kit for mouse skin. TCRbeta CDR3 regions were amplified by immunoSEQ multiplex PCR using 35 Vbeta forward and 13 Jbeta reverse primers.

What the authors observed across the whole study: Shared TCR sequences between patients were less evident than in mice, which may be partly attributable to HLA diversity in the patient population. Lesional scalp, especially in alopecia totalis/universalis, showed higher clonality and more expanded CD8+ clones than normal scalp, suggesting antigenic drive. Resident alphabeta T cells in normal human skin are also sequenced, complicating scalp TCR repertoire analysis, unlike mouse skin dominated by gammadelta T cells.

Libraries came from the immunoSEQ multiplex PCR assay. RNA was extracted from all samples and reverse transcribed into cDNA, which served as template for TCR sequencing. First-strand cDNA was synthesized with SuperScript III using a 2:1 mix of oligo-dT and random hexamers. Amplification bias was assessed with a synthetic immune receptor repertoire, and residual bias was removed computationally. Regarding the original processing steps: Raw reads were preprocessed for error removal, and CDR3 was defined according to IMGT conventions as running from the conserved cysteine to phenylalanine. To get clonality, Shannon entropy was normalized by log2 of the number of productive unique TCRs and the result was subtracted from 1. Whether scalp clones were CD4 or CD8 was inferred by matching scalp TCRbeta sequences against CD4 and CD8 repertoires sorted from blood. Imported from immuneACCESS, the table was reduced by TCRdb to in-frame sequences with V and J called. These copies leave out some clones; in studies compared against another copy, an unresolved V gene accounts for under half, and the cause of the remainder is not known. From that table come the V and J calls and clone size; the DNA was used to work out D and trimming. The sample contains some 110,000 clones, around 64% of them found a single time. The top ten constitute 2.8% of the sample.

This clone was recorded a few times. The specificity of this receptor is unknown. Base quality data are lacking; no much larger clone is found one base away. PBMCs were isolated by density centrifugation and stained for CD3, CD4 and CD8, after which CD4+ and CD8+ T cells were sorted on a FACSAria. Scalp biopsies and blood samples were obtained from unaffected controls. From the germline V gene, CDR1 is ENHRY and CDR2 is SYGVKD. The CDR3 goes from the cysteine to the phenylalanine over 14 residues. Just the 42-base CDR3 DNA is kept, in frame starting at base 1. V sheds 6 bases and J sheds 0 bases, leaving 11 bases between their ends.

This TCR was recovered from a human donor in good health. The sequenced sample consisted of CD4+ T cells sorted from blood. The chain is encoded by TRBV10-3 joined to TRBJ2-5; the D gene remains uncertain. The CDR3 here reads CAIRRRSDQETQYF. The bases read TGTGCCATCAGGAGGAGATCGGACCAAGAGACCCAGTACTTC.